These T cell receptor beta chains were read from a single sample in a study of blood T cell repertoires in COVID-19. TCRdb keeps only in-frame clones here, not all; method: immunoSEQ multiplex PCR. The table includes some 180,000 clones, roughly nine tenths detected once. Sequenced sample: peripheral blood. Source of these receptors: a man aged 70-80 years with active or convalescent COVID-19. Each CDR3 is given with its conserved first and last residue. Each record gives: CDR3 protein, CDR3 DNA, CDR3 length, V gene, clone size, D gene, J gene. The D gene is left open where the match is weak. Size is omitted from some rows. Given values are once, few, many or a class for expanded clones.

cdr3_aa: CASSLNTGELFF
cdr3_nt: TGTGCCAGCAGCCTAAACACCGGGGAGCTGTTTTTT
cdr3_length: 12
v_call: TRBV11-2
clone_size: .
d_call: .
j_call: TRBJ2-2

cdr3_aa: CAWSETSESSYEQYF
cdr3_nt: TGTGCCTGGAGTGAAACTAGCGAGAGCTCCTACGAGCAGTACTTC
cdr3_length: 15
v_call: TRBV30
clone_size: .
d_call: TRBD2
j_call: TRBJ2-7

cdr3_aa: CASSFDTTYGYTF
cdr3_nt: TGCGCCAGCAGCTTCGACACAACCTATGGCTACACCTTC
cdr3_length: 13
v_call: TRBV5-1
clone_size: once
d_call: .
j_call: TRBJ1-2

cdr3_aa: CASASATNEKLFF
cdr3_nt: TGCGCCAGTGCGTCTGCAACTAATGAAAAACTGTTTTTT
cdr3_length: 13
v_call: TRBV5-1
clone_size: .
d_call: .
j_call: TRBJ1-4

cdr3_aa: CASSMRRGAPNTGELFF
cdr3_nt: TGTGCCAGTAGTATGCGTCGGGGGGCCCCGAACACCGGGGAGCTGTTTTTT
cdr3_length: 17
v_call: TRBV19
clone_size: .
d_call: .
j_call: TRBJ2-2

cdr3_aa: CASSIGQHSNQPQHF
cdr3_nt: TGTGCCAGTAGTATAGGACAGCATAGCAATCAGCCCCAGCATTTT
cdr3_length: 15
v_call: TRBV19
clone_size: .
d_call: .
j_call: TRBJ1-5

cdr3_aa: CASNRLAGNTGELFF
cdr3_nt: TGTGCCAGTAACCGACTAGCGGGAAACACCGGGGAGCTGTTTTTT
cdr3_length: 15
v_call: TRBV19
clone_size: .
d_call: TRBD2
j_call: TRBJ2-2

cdr3_aa: CASSVMSENTEAFF
cdr3_nt: TGTGCCAGCAGCGTTATGTCAGAGAACACTGAAGCTTTCTTT
cdr3_length: 14
v_call: TRBV9
clone_size: .
d_call: .
j_call: TRBJ1-1

cdr3_aa: CASSPPGQGGTGELFF
cdr3_nt: TGTGCCAGCTCACCACCGGGACAGGGTGGCACCGGGGAGCTGTTTTTT
cdr3_length: 16
v_call: TRBV18
clone_size: .
d_call: TRBD1
j_call: TRBJ2-2

cdr3_aa: CASSGQQGNTIYF
cdr3_nt: TGTGCCAGCAGCGGACAACAGGGAAACACCATATATTTT
cdr3_length: 13
v_call: TRBV7-2
clone_size: .
d_call: .
j_call: TRBJ1-3

cdr3_aa: CASILGGRNTEAFF
cdr3_nt: TGCGCCAGCATCCTGGGAGGCAGGAACACTGAAGCTTTCTTT
cdr3_length: 14
v_call: TRBV5-1
clone_size: .
d_call: .
j_call: TRBJ1-1

cdr3_aa: CASSRQGDSNQPQHF
cdr3_nt: TGTGCCAGCAGTCGACAGGGGGACAGCAATCAGCCCCAGCATTTT
cdr3_length: 15
v_call: TRBV2
clone_size: .
d_call: TRBD1
j_call: TRBJ1-5

cdr3_aa: CATSTGLTGELFF
cdr3_nt: TGTGCCACCTCCACAGGGTTAACCGGGGAGCTGTTTTTT
cdr3_length: 13
v_call: TRBV19
clone_size: few
d_call: .
j_call: TRBJ2-2

cdr3_aa: CASRRRGANTEAFF
cdr3_nt: TGTGCCTCCCGACGAAGGGGCGCGAACACTGAAGCTTTCTTT
cdr3_length: 14
v_call: TRBV19
clone_size: .
d_call: .
j_call: TRBJ1-1

cdr3_aa: CSVGLAGEDTGELFF
cdr3_nt: TGCAGCGTTGGGCTAGCGGGAGAGGACACCGGGGAGCTGTTTTTT
cdr3_length: 15
v_call: TRBV29-1
clone_size: .
d_call: TRBD2
j_call: TRBJ2-2

cdr3_aa: CASSLGDRDKGYTF
cdr3_nt: TGTGCCAGCAGCTTAGGGGACAGGGATAAAGGCTACACCTTC
cdr3_length: 14
v_call: TRBV13
clone_size: .
d_call: TRBD1
j_call: TRBJ1-2

cdr3_aa: CASATRQGGDTQYF
cdr3_nt: TGTGCCAGCGCAACGAGACAGGGGGGAGATACGCAGTATTTT
cdr3_length: 14
v_call: TRBV5-4
clone_size: .
d_call: TRBD1
j_call: TRBJ2-3

cdr3_aa: CSGEPPGGRGDGYTF
cdr3_nt: TGCAGCGGTGAGCCGCCCGGGGGGCGCGGGGATGGCTACACCTTC
cdr3_length: 15
v_call: TRBV29-1
clone_size: .
d_call: .
j_call: TRBJ1-2

cdr3_aa: CASSLIKAGANYGYTF
cdr3_nt: TGTGCCAGCAGCTTAATAAAGGCAGGGGCTAACTATGGCTACACCTTC
cdr3_length: 16
v_call: TRBV5-8
clone_size: .
d_call: .
j_call: TRBJ1-2

cdr3_aa: CAWRRTVTNEKLFF
cdr3_nt: TGTGCCTGGAGGAGGACAGTAACTAATGAAAAACTGTTTTTT
cdr3_length: 14
v_call: TRBV30
clone_size: .
d_call: .
j_call: TRBJ1-4

cdr3_aa: CASSLRSGTGGRDEKLFF
cdr3_nt: TGTGCCAGCAGCTTACGGTCCGGGACAGGGGGCCGGGATGAAAAACTGTTTTTT
cdr3_length: 18
v_call: TRBV7-9
clone_size: .
d_call: TRBD1
j_call: TRBJ1-4

cdr3_aa: CASSRSGQGDTGELFF
cdr3_nt: TGTGCCAGCAGTCGATCGGGACAGGGGGACACCGGGGAGCTGTTTTTT
cdr3_length: 16
v_call: TRBV21-1
clone_size: .
d_call: .
j_call: TRBJ2-2

cdr3_aa: CASSLRGQDGIAKNIQYF
cdr3_nt: TGTGCCAGCTCACTTAGGGGACAGGACGGGATAGCCAAAAACATTCAGTACTTC
cdr3_length: 18
v_call: TRBV18
clone_size: .
d_call: TRBD1
j_call: TRBJ2-4

cdr3_aa: CASSPGTVSGNTIYF
cdr3_nt: TGCGCCAGCAGCCCAGGGACAGTCTCTGGAAACACCATATATTTT
cdr3_length: 15
v_call: TRBV5-1
clone_size: .
d_call: TRBD1
j_call: TRBJ1-3

cdr3_aa: CAISESVLAGTTGELFF
cdr3_nt: TGTGCCATCAGTGAGTCGGTTCTAGCGGGCACCACCGGGGAGCTGTTTTTT
cdr3_length: 17
v_call: TRBV10-3
clone_size: .
d_call: TRBD2
j_call: TRBJ2-2

cdr3_aa: CSVVRDYGYTF
cdr3_nt: TGCAGCGTTGTACGGGACTATGGCTACACCTTC
cdr3_length: 11
v_call: TRBV29-1
clone_size: few
d_call: .
j_call: TRBJ1-2

cdr3_aa: CASREGTATEKLFF
cdr3_nt: TGTGCCAGCAGGGAGGGGACAGCCACCGAAAAACTGTTTTTT
cdr3_length: 14
v_call: TRBV21-1
clone_size: .
d_call: .
j_call: TRBJ1-4

cdr3_aa: CASSPLTGGHTEAFF
cdr3_nt: TGTGCCAGCAGCCCTTTAACAGGGGGGCACACTGAAGCTTTCTTT
cdr3_length: 15
v_call: TRBV16
clone_size: .
d_call: TRBD1
j_call: TRBJ1-1

cdr3_aa: CASRQGDEQFF
cdr3_nt: TGTGCCAGCAGGCAAGGGGATGAGCAGTTCTTC
cdr3_length: 11
v_call: TRBV12-3/TRBV12-4
clone_size: .
d_call: .
j_call: TRBJ2-1

cdr3_aa: CASSLDPLAGDPGKVQYF
cdr3_nt: TGTGCCAGCAGCTTAGATCCCTTGGCAGGAGACCCAGGGAAGGTTCAGTACTTC
cdr3_length: 18
v_call: TRBV11-2
clone_size: .
d_call: .
j_call: TRBJ2-4

cdr3_aa: CASSLGGLAVQETQYF
cdr3_nt: TGCGCCAGCAGCTTGGGGGGACTAGCGGTTCAAGAGACCCAGTACTTC
cdr3_length: 16
v_call: TRBV5-1
clone_size: .
d_call: TRBD2
j_call: TRBJ2-5

cdr3_aa: CASSLQGGPNEQFF
cdr3_nt: TGTGCCAGCAGCTTGCAGGGAGGACCCAATGAGCAGTTCTTC
cdr3_length: 14
v_call: TRBV7-2
clone_size: .
d_call: .
j_call: TRBJ2-1

cdr3_aa: CASSSRGREGDEQFF
cdr3_nt: TGTGCCAGCAGCTCCCGGGGGCGGGAGGGTGATGAGCAGTTCTTC
cdr3_length: 15
v_call: TRBV11-2
clone_size: .
d_call: TRBD2
j_call: TRBJ2-1

cdr3_aa: CATSSDRVRDGYTF
cdr3_nt: TGTGCCACCAGCAGCGACAGGGTAAGGGATGGCTACACCTTC
cdr3_length: 14
v_call: TRBV15
clone_size: .
d_call: TRBD1
j_call: TRBJ1-2

cdr3_aa: CASSYGGSGNTIYF
cdr3_nt: TGTGCCAGCAGTTACGGAGGGTCCGGAAACACCATATATTTT
cdr3_length: 14
v_call: TRBV6-5
clone_size: once
d_call: .
j_call: TRBJ1-3

cdr3_aa: CASSLGQVYSNQPQHF
cdr3_nt: TGTGCCAGCTCACTCGGACAGGTCTATAGCAATCAGCCCCAGCATTTT
cdr3_length: 16
v_call: TRBV18
clone_size: once
d_call: TRBD1
j_call: TRBJ1-5

cdr3_aa: CASSWDRPNYGYTF
cdr3_nt: TGCGCCAGCAGCTGGGACAGGCCTAACTATGGCTACACCTTC
cdr3_length: 14
v_call: TRBV5-1
clone_size: .
d_call: TRBD1
j_call: TRBJ1-2

cdr3_aa: CASSPWGGTGTEAFF
cdr3_nt: TGTGCCAGCTCACCTTGGGGGGGAACTGGCACTGAAGCTTTCTTT
cdr3_length: 15
v_call: TRBV18
clone_size: .
d_call: .
j_call: TRBJ1-1

cdr3_aa: CATSRGTGGGKGNQPQHF
cdr3_nt: TGTGCCACCAGCAGAGGGACCGGTGGGGGGAAGGGCAATCAGCCCCAGCATTTT
cdr3_length: 18
v_call: TRBV15
clone_size: .
d_call: .
j_call: TRBJ1-5

cdr3_aa: CASSFQTSQGAGNTIYF
cdr3_nt: TGTGCCAGCAGTTTCCAAACCTCACAGGGGGCCGGAAACACCATATATTTT
cdr3_length: 17
v_call: TRBV28
clone_size: .
d_call: TRBD1
j_call: TRBJ1-3

cdr3_aa: CASTQGQGDLAFF
cdr3_nt: TGCGCCAGCACCCAAGGACAGGGAGATTTAGCTTTCTTT
cdr3_length: 13
v_call: TRBV5-1
clone_size: .
d_call: TRBD1
j_call: TRBJ1-1

cdr3_aa: CASSFALNSYNEQFF
cdr3_nt: TGTGCCAGCAGCTTCGCACTAAACTCCTACAATGAGCAGTTCTTC
cdr3_length: 15
v_call: TRBV11-2
clone_size: once
d_call: .
j_call: TRBJ2-1

cdr3_aa: CASSLVSDRGRAEQFF
cdr3_nt: TGTGCCAGCAGTTTAGTTAGTGACAGGGGGCGGGCTGAGCAGTTCTTC
cdr3_length: 16
v_call: TRBV28
clone_size: .
d_call: TRBD1
j_call: TRBJ2-1

cdr3_aa: CAWSVRQGRVFF
cdr3_nt: TGTGCCTGGAGTGTGCGGCAGGGGAGGGTTTTCTTT
cdr3_length: 12
v_call: TRBV30
clone_size: .
d_call: .
j_call: TRBJ1-1